This paragraph covers one T cell receptor beta chain sequence. Its antigen is as yet unknown. Version v3.0 of the immunoSEQ assay was performed at survey level. Here immunoSEQ multiplex PCR was the method, and the copy in TCRdb shows in-frame clones only, minus some. The data contain 39,000 or so clones, approximately 80% of them singletons. The data stem from a study of long-term antiretroviral therapy in people with HIV. Study outcomes and limitations: Diversity measured after ART increased yet remained under transplant donor controls. The study collected blood between about 2003 and 2017, possibly under older ART regimens. CDR3 lengths in HIV samples spanned a narrower range than controls. Repertoire dominance by clones expanded before ART was seen at all time points.

This CDR3 comprises 18 residues. Trimming removed 4 bases from V and 0 bases from J, with 18 bases in between. Germline lookup yields CDR1 SEHNR and CDR2 FQNEAQ (reference sequence). The specimen was unsorted PBMCs, collected 0.6 years after starting antiretroviral therapy. The sequence was collected from a man aged 18 to 35 with HIV. The chain combines TRBV7-9 with TRBJ2-2, with a tentative D call TRBD2 (5 bases). In DNA form, the CDR3 reads TGTGCCAGCAGCTCCTGGGCCTCAGGACTCGCGAACACCGGGGAGCTGTTTTTT. Translated: CASSSWASGLANTGELFF.